This T cell receptor beta chain was profiled in a study of control samples from healthy donors and cancer patients. Sequencing used immunoSEQ multiplex PCR; TCRdb keeps in-frame clones, though not all of them. The data contain under 450,000 clones, more than 80% of them singletons. V shed 6 bases and J 3 bases; nucleotides not matched to a gene: 6. CDR1 and CDR2 (germline): LNHDA, SQIVND (reference sequence). The CDR3 is 14 residues long. This chain links TRBV19 with TRBJ2-7; 9 bases map to TRBD2. This sequence was found in a man aged 35 to 55 with head and neck cancer. The sequencing sample was made of PBMCs. CDR3 nucleotide sequence: TGTGCCAGTAGCGATATAGCGGGGGACTACGAGCAGTACTTC. Its translation: CASSDIAGDYEQYF.